Below, one T cell receptor beta chain is given with its context. Its antigen is currently unknown. The data were produced by immunoSEQ multiplex PCR, yet TCRdb's version contains in-frame clones alone and is incomplete. The sample holds approximately 67,000 clones; around four fifths are singletons and the top ten take approximately 21%. This sample was included in a study of T cell responses to AZD1222 COVID-19 vaccine. The germline V and J ends were trimmed by 0 bases and 7 bases, with 19 bases remaining between them. The CDR3 sequence is 18 residues long. Per the germline V gene, CDR1 is SGHAT and CDR2 is FQNNGV. Broader study findings: At baseline, seropositivity was found in only a handful of AZD1222 recipients. In a largely white British group with more females than males, clonal diversity was possibly underestimated. Nearly half of spike-specific TCRs reportedly target unmutated variant regions.

The genes are TRBV11-2 and TRBJ1-6; D ambiguous. This TCR derives from an adult in good health. The starting material was peripheral blood, obtained on day 0 of AZD1222 vaccination. The DNA for the CDR3 is TGTGCCAGCAGCTTAGATGAGCGTATTCTCGCGGGGAATTCACCCCTCCACTTT. As protein: CASSLDERILAGNSPLHF. The full variable domain, with the rest looked up from reference TRBV11-2 and TRBJ1-6, is EAGVAQSPRYKIIEKRQSVAFWCNPISGHATLYWYQQILGQGPKLLIQFQNNGVVDDSQLPKDRFSAERLKGVDSTLKIQPAKLEDSAVYLCASSLDERILAGNSPLHFGNGTRLTVT.